The 19 T cell receptor beta chains presented below share a single source sample, sequenced in a study of tumor and adjacent non-tumor tissue in lung cancer. A modified ARM-PCR protocol with three rounds of nested PCR amplified TCRbeta. Via MiXCR, TCRdb re-called the multiplex PCR reads, giving one row per CDR3 protein. The data hold roughly 69,000 distinct CDR3 sequences, with 76% observed a single time. This sample's RNA came from whole unsorted tissue. Distant lung tissue was collected more than 3 cm away from the tumor edge. Sequenced: distant non-tumor lung tissue. These TCRs come from a man between 60 and 75 years old with non-small cell lung cancer.

The chain carries TRBV4-2 and TRBJ1-1, with D unclear. The CDR3 is 14 amino acids. Trimming took 3 bases from V and 7 from J, leaving 15 bases between them. The germline CDR1 and CDR2 sequences are LGHNA and YNFKEQ. Here the CDR3 DNA reads TGTGCCAGCAGCCAGGAGCATGGGAATATTGAAGCTTTCTTT. Residues: CASSQEHGNIEAFF.

A remark on this clonotype: A read error may produce the germline difference seen at one junction end. V and J are TRBV4-1 and TRBJ2-2; D gene unclear. Germline V gene lookup returns CDR1 MGHRA and CDR2 YSYEKL. The CDR3 length is 16 residues. The DNA of the CDR3 is TGCGCCAGCAGCCAGGGCCCGTCTATGAACACCCGGGAGCTGTTTTTT. This gives the protein CASSQGPSMNTRELFF.

Concerning this clonotype: Sequence at one end of the junction differs from germline and may be a read error. V usage is TRBV6-1 and J usage is TRBJ2-5; D perhaps matches TRBD1 (7 bases). The CDR3 consists of 13 residues. Germline CDR1 and CDR2: MNHNS and SASEGT. The CDR3 DNA is TGTGCCAGCAGTTCGCAGGGGGGAGAGATCCAGTACTTC. Translation: CASSSQGGEIQYF.

A remark on this clonotype: A much more abundant neighbour one base away suggests this may be a read error. The chain uses TRBV11-2 and TRBJ2-2, with a weak D call TRBD1 (6 bases). CDR3 length: 15 residues. Trimming took off 4 bases at V and 3 bases at J, with 12 bases between the two ends. Germline loops: CDR1 SGHAT, CDR2 FQNNGV. The CDR3 DNA reads as TGTGCCAGCAGCTCAATCAGGGGTGACACCGGGGAGCTGTTTTTT. It translates to CASSSIRGDTGELFF.

The V call is TRBV12-3 or TRBV12-4, the J call TRBJ2-5, with D unclear. This CDR3 contains 13 residues. With 6 bases removed from V and 4 bases from J, the gap between germline ends came to 12 bases. The CDR3 is CASRGDYRETQYF. CDR3 coding DNA: TGTGCCAGCAGAGGAGATTACAGAGAGACCCAGTACTTC.

The rearrangement joins TRBV6-5 to TRBJ2-7; 8 nucleotides align to TRBD2. The CDR3 has 16 residues. Unmatched junction bases numbered 17, after V lost 7 bases and J lost 6 bases. Looked up from germline, CDR1 is MNHEY and CDR2 is SVGAGI. This CDR3 reads CASNSLIGRAEGEQYF. The CDR3 DNA follows: TGTGCCAGCAATTCCCTTATCGGGAGGGCCGAGGGCGAGCAGTACTTC.

This clonotype was counted a few times. The CDR3 does not end in the conserved phenylalanine or tryptophan, so this is likely a read error. The DNA is left out, because the CDR3 cannot be placed on it with certainty; the CDR3 is given as TCRdb lists it. The gene calls are TRBV5-1 and TRBJ1-2; the DNA was not used to check the table's D call, TRBD1. Germline lookup yields CDR1 SGHRS and CDR2 YFSETQ. Termini included, the CDR3 measures 14 amino acids. CDR3 in amino acids: CASSLAGQGYGYAL.

This clonotype was found a few times. At one end the junction does not follow the germline gene, possibly because of a read error. CDR3 residues: CTSSSGQTSTGELFF. The CDR3 DNA reads as TGCACCAGCAGCTCGGGACAGACGAGCACCGGGGAGCTGTTTTTT. The chain combines TRBV4-1 with TRBJ2-2; 7 bases fit TRBD1. The germline V gene encodes CDR1 MGHRA and CDR2 YSYEKL. This CDR3 is 15 amino acids long.

Details on this clonotype: One end of the junction does not line up with germline, which may come from a read error. The gene calls are TRBV11-3 and TRBJ2-3, with D possibly TRBD1 on 6 matching bases. This CDR3 is 14 amino acids long. The germline V gene has CDR1 SGHNT and CDR2 YENEEA. CDR3 residues: CASRHRDVTDMQYF. Here the CDR3 DNA reads TGCGCCAGCAGACACAGGGATGTCACAGATATGCAGTATTTT.

Concerning this clonotype itself: No conserved phenylalanine or tryptophan is present at the end of the CDR3, so a read error is the likely explanation. This chain's CDR3 is CASGSGNQPQHL. CDR3 nucleotides: TGTGCCAGTGGATCAGGGAATCAGCCCCAGCATTTA. The chain has TRBV6-5 and TRBJ1-5; the D gene is possibly TRBD1 (5 bases). The germline V gene has CDR1 MNHEY and CDR2 SVGAGI. With 9 bases removed from V and 4 bases from J, the gap between germline ends came to 10 bases. The CDR3 extends over 12 amino acids.

Regarding this clonotype: Its ends do not fully match the called genes, so a read error is possible. V is TRBV11-2 and J is TRBJ2-7, with D possibly matching TRBD2 (5 bases). Germline V gene lookup returns CDR1 SGHAT and CDR2 FQNNGV. The CDR3 runs to 14 residues. CDR3 DNA sequence: TGTGTCAGCACTAGACGCCCTCCCGTTGGCGAGCAGTACTTC. This translates into CVSTRRPPVGEQYF. The complete variable domain, with remaining parts taken from reference TRBV11-2 and TRBJ2-7, reads EAGVAQSPRYKIIEKRQSVAFWCNPISGHATLYWYQQILGQGPKLLIQFQNNGVVDDSQLPKDRFSAERLKGVDSTLKIQPAKLEDSAVYLCVSTRRPPVGEQYFGPGTRLTVT.

Concerning this clonotype itself: It may be a read error: a sequence one base away is much more abundant. This chain links TRBV28 with TRBJ2-7; TRBD2 is a possible D gene (5 bases). CDR3 length equals 14 residues. Trimming stripped 6 bases from V and 5 bases from J, with 17 bases between. The germline V gene has CDR1 MDHEN and CDR2 SYDVKM. The CDR3, as DNA: TGTGCCAGCAGCCCCAGCGGTAGCCTCCACGAGCAGTACTTC. As protein: CASSPSGSLHEQYF.

The chain uses TRBV28 and TRBJ2-2; 7 bases are shared with TRBD1. CDR3 length: 13 amino acids. Germline V CDR1 and CDR2: MDHEN, SYDVKM. Here the CDR3 reads CARSLTGIGELFF. In DNA form, the CDR3 reads TGTGCTAGGAGTCTGACAGGGATCGGGGAGCTGTTTTTT.

This clonotype has a single count. Since a much larger clone is just one base distant, this may be a read error. The chain combines TRBV30 with TRBJ2-3, with a tentative D call TRBD2 (5 bases). The CDR3 extends over 11 amino acids. The germline V gene encodes CDR1 GTSNPN and CDR2 SVGIG (reference sequence). The CDR3 DNA sequence: TGTGCCAGGAGATACGGGAATACGCAGTATTTT. Its protein product is CARRYGNTQYF.

The rearrangement joins TRBV10-2 to TRBJ2-7; D assignment may be TRBD1 or TRBD2 (5 bases each). The CDR3 contains 11 residues. Trimming cost V 10 bases and J 9 bases, with 16 bases left between them. Germline V gene data show CDR1 as WSHSY and CDR2 as SAAADI. CDR3 nucleotide sequence: TGCGCCAACAGGAGCGGACGAGGGCAGTACTTC. Protein sequence: CANRSGRGQYF.

The table lists this clonotype with a count of one. CDR3 in DNA: TGTGCCAGCAGTTTAGTCTTGGGGGCAGAGGAGACCCAGTACTTC. It yields the protein CASSLVLGAEETQYF. The rearrangement links TRBV28 to TRBJ2-5; TRBD1 is a possible D gene (6 bases). CDR3 length: 15 residues. CDR1 is MDHEN and CDR2 is SYDVKM in the germline V gene. With 2 bases removed from V and 5 bases from J, the gap between germline ends came to 15 bases.

As to this clonotype: A junction boundary mismatches the germline segment, possibly from a read error. The rearrangement links TRBV28 to TRBJ2-2; TRBD2 matches at 8 bases. Germline V gene lookup returns CDR1 MDHEN and CDR2 SYDVKM. The CDR3 runs to 16 residues. As DNA, the CDR3 is TGTACCAGTGCCGACGGACTAGCTCGGAACACTGGGGAGCTGTTTTTT. Protein product: CTSADGLARNTGELFF.

The chain combines TRBV12-3 or TRBV12-4 with TRBJ1-2, with 8 bases matching TRBD1. The CDR3 loop spans 13 amino acids. Trimming removed 3 bases from V and 10 bases from J; junction bases left unmatched: 7. The chain's CDR3 is CASSFGTGSDYTF. CDR3 nucleotides: TGTGCCAGCAGTTTTGGGACAGGTAGCGACTACACCTTC.

J is TRBJ2-1 and V is TRBV2; D gene unclear. CDR3 length equals 13 residues. Per the germline V gene, CDR1 is SNHLY and CDR2 is FYNNEI. V was clipped by 10 bases and J by 6 bases, with 16 bases between them. CDR3 protein: CANGLRLGNEQFF. CDR3 sequence (DNA): TGTGCCAACGGTCTTAGGTTGGGCAATGAGCAGTTCTTC.